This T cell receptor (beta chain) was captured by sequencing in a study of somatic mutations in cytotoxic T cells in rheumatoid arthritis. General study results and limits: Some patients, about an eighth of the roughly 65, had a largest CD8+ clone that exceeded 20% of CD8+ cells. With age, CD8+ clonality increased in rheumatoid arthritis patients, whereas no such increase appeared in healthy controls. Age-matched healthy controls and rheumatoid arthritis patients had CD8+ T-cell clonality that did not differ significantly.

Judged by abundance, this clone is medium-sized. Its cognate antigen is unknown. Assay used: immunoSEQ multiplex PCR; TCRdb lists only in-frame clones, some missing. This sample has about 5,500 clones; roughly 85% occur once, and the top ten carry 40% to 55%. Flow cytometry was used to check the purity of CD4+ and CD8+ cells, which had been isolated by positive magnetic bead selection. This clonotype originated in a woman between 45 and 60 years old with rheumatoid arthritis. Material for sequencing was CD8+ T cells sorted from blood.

The CDR3 loop reads CASSYRRTHEQFF. In DNA, the CDR3 is TGTGCCAGCAGTTACCGACGGACTCATGAGCAGTTCTTC. The chain carries TRBV6-5 and TRBJ2-1; tentatively, D is TRBD2 (5 bases). The ends were cut back, 2 bases at V and 8 bases at J, with 10 bases in the middle. Germline CDR1 reads MNHEY; CDR2 reads SVGAGI. The CDR3 is 13 residues long.